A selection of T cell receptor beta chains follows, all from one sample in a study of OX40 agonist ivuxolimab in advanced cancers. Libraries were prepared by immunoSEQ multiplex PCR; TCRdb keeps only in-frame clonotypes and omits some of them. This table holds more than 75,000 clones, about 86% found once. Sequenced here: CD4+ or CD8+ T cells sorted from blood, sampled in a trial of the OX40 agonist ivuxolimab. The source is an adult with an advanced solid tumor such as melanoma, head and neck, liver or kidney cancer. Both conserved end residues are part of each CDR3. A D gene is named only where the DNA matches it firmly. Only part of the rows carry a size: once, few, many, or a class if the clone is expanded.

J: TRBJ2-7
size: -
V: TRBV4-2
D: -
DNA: TGTGCCAGCAGCCAAGAAGCAGCGGGTGCCTACGAGCAGTACTTC
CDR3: CASSQEAAGAYEQYF

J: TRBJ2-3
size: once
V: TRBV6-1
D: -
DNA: TGTGCCAGCAGTGAAATCGGAGGGGGCACAGATACGCAGTATTTT
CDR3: CASSEIGGGTDTQYF

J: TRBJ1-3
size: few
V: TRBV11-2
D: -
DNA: TGTGCCAGCAGCTTAGGAGTCGGTGGAAACACCATATATTTT
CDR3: CASSLGVGGNTIYF

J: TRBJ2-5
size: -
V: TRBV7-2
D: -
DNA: TGTGCCAGCAGCTTGCAAGAGACCCAGTACTTC
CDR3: CASSLQETQYF

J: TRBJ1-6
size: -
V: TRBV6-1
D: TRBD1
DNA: TGTGCCAGCACTTTGGTGGACAGGGAAGGATCACCCCTCCACTTT
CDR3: CASTLVDREGSPLHF

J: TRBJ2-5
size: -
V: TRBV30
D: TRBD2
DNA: TGTGCCTGGAGTGTACATAGCGGGAACCGACAAGAGACCCAGTACTTC
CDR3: CAWSVHSGNRQETQYF

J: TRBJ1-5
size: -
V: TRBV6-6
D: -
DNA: TGTGCCAGCAGTTACTCGACCGACGGGCCCCAGCATTTT
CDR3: CASSYSTDGPQHF

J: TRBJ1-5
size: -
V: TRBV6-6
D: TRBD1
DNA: TGTGCCAGCAGCAGACAGGGACATAGCAATCAGCCCCAGCATTTT
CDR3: CASSRQGHSNQPQHF

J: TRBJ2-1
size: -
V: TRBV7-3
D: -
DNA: TGTGCCAGCAGCCCAACTTTGGGGTACAATGAGCAGTTCTTC
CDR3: CASSPTLGYNEQFF

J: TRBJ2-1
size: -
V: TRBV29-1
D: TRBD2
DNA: TGCAGCGTTGGTCAGCGGGAGAGGTCCGAGCAGTTCTTC
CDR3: CSVGQRERSEQFF

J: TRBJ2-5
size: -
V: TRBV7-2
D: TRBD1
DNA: TGTGCCAGCAGCGGATCCGGGACAGGGGGCAGGAGAGAGACCCAGTACTTC
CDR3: CASSGSGTGGRRETQYF

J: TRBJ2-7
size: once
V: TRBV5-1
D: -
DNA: TGCGCCAGCGGAAACGATTTCTACGAGCAGTACTTC
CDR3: CASGNDFYEQYF

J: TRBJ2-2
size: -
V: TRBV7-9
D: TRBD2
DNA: TGTGCCAGCAGTCCGCGGGGGGTGGACACCGGGGAGCTGTTTTTT
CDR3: CASSPRGVDTGELFF

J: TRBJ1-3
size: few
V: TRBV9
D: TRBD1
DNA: TGTGCCAGCAGCGCGACAGGGGGCGGAAACACCATATATTTT
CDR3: CASSATGGGNTIYF

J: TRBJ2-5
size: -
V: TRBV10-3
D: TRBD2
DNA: TGTGCCATCAGTGAGTCGGGGGGGAATCAAGAGACCCAGTACTTC
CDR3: CAISESGGNQETQYF

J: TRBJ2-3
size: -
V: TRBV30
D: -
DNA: TGTGCCTGGAGCCGACCGGCGGATACGCAGTATTTT
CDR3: CAWSRPADTQYF

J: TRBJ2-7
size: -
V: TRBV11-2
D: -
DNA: TGTGCCAGCAGCCCCCGGACGGACGCCTACGAGCAGTACTTC
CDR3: CASSPRTDAYEQYF

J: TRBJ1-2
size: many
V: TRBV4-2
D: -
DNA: TGTGCCAGCAGCCAAGCCGGACTGAATGGCTACACCTTC
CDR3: CASSQAGLNGYTF

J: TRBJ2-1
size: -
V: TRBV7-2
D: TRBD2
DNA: TGTGCCAGCAGCTCCCTAGCGGGAGGGTACAATGAGCAGTTCTTC
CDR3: CASSSLAGGYNEQFF

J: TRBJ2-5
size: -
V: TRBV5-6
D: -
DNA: TGTGCCAGCAGCTCCGGCGGGCAGGGGGAGACCCAGTACTTC
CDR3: CASSSGGQGETQYF

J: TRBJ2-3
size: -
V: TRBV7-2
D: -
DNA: TGTGCCAGCAGCTTACGGCAGGGTAGGACAGATACGCAGTATTTT
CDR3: CASSLRQGRTDTQYF

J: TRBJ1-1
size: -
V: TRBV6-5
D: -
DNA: TGTGCCAGCAGTTACGGAGGGAGGGCTGAAGCTTTCTTT
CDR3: CASSYGGRAEAFF

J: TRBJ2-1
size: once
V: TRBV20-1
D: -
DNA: TGCAGTGCTAGTGGAGTCAATGAGCAGTTCTTC
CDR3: CSASGVNEQFF

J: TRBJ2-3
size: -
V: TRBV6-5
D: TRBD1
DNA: TGTGCCAGCGCTTTAGGACAGGGAGTTACAGATACGCAGTATTTT
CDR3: CASALGQGVTDTQYF

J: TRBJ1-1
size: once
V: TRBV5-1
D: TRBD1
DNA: TGCGCCAGCAGCTCGGGACAGCCTAACACTGAAGCTTTCTTT
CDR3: CASSSGQPNTEAFF

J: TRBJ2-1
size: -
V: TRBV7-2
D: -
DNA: TGTGCCAGCAGCCCCAGGCGTCCGGGGGCCCCCTACAATGAGCAGTTCTTC
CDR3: CASSPRRPGAPYNEQFF

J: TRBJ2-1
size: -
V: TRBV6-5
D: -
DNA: TGTGCCAGCAGAAGGGCGTCCAGCTACAATGAGCAGTTCTTC
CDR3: CASRRASSYNEQFF